This T cell receptor (beta chain) was obtained from a study of long-term antiretroviral therapy in people with HIV. Regarding the study as a whole: At every time point, clones expanded before ART dominated the repertoire. The study found narrower CDR3 length ranges in HIV repertoires than in controls.

In regard to this clone: Its antigen is still unknown.

CDR1 is MNHEY and CDR2 is SVGAGI in the germline V gene. V lost 2 bases and J 5 bases, leaving 13 bases between the germline ends. The CDR3 length is 14 residues. A minimum of one pre-ART and two post-ART PBMC samples existed for each donor. The study used samples holding roughly 1-10 million cryopreserved PBMC before DNA extraction. At the survey level, the v3.0 immunoSEQ assay was run. Sequencing used immunoSEQ multiplex PCR; TCRdb keeps in-frame clones, though not all of them. Of under 30,000 clones in the sample, 85% to 95% were seen once. This chain uses TRBV6-5 with TRBJ2-7, with D perhaps TRBD1 or TRBD2 (5 bases each). This sample comprised unsorted PBMCs, obtained about 4.7 years after starting antiretroviral therapy. The TCR was taken from a woman in her forties or fifties with HIV. This CDR3 reads CASSYGTLRDEQYF. The CDR3 nucleotides are TGTGCCAGCAGTTACGGGACGTTACGAGACGAGCAGTACTTC.